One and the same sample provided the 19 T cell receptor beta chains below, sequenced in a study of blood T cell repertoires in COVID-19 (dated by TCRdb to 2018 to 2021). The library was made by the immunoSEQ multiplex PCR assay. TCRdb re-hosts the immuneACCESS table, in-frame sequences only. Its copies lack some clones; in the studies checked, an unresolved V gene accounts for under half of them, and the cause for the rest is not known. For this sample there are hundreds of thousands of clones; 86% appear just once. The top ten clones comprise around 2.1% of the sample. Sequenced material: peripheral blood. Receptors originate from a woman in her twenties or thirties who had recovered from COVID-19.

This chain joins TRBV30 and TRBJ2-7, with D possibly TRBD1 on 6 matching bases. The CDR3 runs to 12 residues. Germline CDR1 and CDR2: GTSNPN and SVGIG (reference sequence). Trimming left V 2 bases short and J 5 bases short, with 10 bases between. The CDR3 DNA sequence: TGTGCCTGGAGTATACAGGGCCACGAGCAGTACTTC. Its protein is CAWSIQGHEQYF. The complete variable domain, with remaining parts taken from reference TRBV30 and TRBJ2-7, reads SQTIHQWPATLVQPVGSPLSLECTVEGTSNPNLYWYRQAAGRGLQLLFYSVGIGQISSEVPQNLSASRPQDRQFILSSKKLLLSDSGFYLCAWSIQGHEQYFGPGTRLTVT.

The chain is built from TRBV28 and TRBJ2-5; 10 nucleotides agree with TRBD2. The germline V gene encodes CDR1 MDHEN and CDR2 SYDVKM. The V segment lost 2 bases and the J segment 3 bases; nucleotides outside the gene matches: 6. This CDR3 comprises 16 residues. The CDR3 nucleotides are TGTGCCAGCAGTTTACTTCCAGCGGGAGGGAAAGAGACCCAGTACTTC. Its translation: CASSLLPAGGKETQYF.

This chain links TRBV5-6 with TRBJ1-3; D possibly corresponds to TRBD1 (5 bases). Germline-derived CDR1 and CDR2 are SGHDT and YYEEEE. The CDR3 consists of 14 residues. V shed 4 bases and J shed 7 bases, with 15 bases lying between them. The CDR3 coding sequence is TGTGCCAGCAGCGGTGCAGCGGGACCTAACACCATATATTTT. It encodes CASSGAAGPNTIYF.

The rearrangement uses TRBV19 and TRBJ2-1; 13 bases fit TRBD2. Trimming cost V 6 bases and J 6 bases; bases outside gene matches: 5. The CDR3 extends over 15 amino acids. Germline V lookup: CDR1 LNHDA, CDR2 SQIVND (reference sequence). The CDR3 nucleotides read TGTGCCAGTAGGAAACTAGCGGGAGGGCTCAATGAGCAGTTCTTC. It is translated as CASRKLAGGLNEQFF.

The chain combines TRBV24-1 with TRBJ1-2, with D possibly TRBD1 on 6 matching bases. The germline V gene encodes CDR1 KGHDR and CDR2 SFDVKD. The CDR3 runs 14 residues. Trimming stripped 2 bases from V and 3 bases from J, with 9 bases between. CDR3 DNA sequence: TGTGCCACCAGTGATTCTACAGGGTACTATGGCTACACCTTC. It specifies CATSDSTGYYGYTF.

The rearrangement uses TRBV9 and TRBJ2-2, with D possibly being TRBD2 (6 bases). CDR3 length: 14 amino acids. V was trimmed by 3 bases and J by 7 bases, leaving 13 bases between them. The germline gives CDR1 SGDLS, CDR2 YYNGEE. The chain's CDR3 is CASSEGLPDGELFF. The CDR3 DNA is TGTGCCAGCAGCGAGGGACTTCCGGACGGGGAGCTGTTTTTT.

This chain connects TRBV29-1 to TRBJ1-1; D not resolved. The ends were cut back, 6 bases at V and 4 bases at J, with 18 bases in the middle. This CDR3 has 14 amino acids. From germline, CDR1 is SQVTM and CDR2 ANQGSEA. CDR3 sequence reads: CSVQSNDWITEAFF. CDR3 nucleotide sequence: TGCAGCGTCCAGAGTAACGACTGGATCACTGAAGCTTTCTTT. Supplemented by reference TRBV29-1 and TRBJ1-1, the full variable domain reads SAVISQKPSRDICQRGTSLTIQCQVDSQVTMMFWYRQQPGQSLTLIATANQGSEATYESGFVIDKFPISRPNLTFSTLTVSNMSPEDSSIYLCSVQSNDWITEAFFGQGTRLTVV.

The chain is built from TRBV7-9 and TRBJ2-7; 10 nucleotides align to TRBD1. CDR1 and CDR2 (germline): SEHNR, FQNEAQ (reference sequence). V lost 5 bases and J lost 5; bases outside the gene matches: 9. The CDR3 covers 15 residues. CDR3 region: CASSPPDRGNHEQYF. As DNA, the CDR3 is TGTGCCAGCAGCCCCCCGGACAGGGGGAACCACGAGCAGTACTTC. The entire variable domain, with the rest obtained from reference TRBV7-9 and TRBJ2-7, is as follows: DTGVSQNPRHKITKRGQNVTFRCDPISEHNRLYWYRQTLGQGPEFLTYFQNEAQLEKSRLLSDRFSAERPKGSFSTLEIQRTEQGDSAMYLCASSPPDRGNHEQYFGPGTRLTVT.

This CDR3 reads CASGYLAGVVGELFF. In DNA, the CDR3 is TGTGCCAGCGGCTATTTAGCGGGGGTAGTCGGGGAGCTGTTTTTT. V is TRBV5-5 and J is TRBJ2-2, with 9 positions matching TRBD2. V lost 7 bases and J lost 7; bases outside the gene matches: 11. There are 15 residues in the CDR3. Germline CDR1 reads SGHKS; CDR2 reads YYEKEE (reference sequence).

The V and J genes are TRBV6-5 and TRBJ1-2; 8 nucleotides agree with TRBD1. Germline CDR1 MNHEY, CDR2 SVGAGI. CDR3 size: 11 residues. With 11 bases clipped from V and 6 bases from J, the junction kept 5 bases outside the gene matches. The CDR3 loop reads CAADRGHGYTF. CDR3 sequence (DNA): TGTGCCGCAGACAGGGGCCATGGCTACACCTTC.

CDR3 in DNA: TGTGCCAGCAGCCAAGAACGGGATCCGAGCTATGGCTACACCTTC. Amino acids: CASSQERDPSYGYTF. The V and J genes are TRBV4-2 and TRBJ1-2, with D unresolved. Trimming stripped 0 bases from V and 4 bases from J, with 12 bases between. The length of the CDR3 is 15 residues. Germline V gives CDR1 LGHNA, CDR2 YNFKEQ.

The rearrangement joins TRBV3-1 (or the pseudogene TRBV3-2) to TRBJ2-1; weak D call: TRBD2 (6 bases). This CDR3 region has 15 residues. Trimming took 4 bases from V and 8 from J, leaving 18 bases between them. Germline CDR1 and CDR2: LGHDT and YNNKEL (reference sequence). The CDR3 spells CASSPLVSGGDEQFF. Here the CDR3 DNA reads TGTGCCAGCAGCCCCCTGGTTAGCGGTGGGGATGAGCAGTTCTTC.

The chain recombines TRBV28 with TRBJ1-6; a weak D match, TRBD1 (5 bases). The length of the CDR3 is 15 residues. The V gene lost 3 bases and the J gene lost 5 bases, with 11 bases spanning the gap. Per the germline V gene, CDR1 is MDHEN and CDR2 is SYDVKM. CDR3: CASSLAGRDNSPLHF. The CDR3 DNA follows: TGTGCCAGCAGTTTGGCAGGGCGCGATAATTCACCCCTCCACTTT.

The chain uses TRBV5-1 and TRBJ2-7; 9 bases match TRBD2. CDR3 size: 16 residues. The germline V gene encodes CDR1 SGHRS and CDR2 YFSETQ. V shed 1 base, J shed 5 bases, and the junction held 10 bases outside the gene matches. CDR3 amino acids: CASSLLSGTSPHEQYF. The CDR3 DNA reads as TGCGCCAGCAGCTTGTTATCCGGGACTAGCCCTCACGAGCAGTACTTC.

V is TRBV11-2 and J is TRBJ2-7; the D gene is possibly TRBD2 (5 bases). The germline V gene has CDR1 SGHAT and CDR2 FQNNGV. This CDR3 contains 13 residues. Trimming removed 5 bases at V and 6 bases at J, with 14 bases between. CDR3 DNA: TGTGCCAGCAGCCCCGAGAGGGTCGGCGAGCAGTACTTC. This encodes CASSPERVGEQYF.

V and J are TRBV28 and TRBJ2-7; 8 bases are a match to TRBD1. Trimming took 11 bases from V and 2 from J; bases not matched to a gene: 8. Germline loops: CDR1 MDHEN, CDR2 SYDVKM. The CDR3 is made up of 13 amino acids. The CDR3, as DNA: TGTGCCGTTGTACAGGGGGTCCCCTACGAGCAGTACTTC. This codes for CAVVQGVPYEQYF.

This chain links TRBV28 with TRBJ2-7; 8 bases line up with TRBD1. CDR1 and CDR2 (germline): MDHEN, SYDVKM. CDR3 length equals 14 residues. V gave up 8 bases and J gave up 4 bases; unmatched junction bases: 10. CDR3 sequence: CASGPQGAIYEQYF. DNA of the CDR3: TGTGCCAGCGGCCCGCAGGGGGCAATATACGAGCAGTACTTC.

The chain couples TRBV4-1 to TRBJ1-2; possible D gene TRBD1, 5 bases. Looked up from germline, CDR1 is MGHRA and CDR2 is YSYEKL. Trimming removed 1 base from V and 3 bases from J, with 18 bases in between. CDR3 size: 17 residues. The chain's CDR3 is CASSQGLRAPVYYGYTF. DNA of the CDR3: TGCGCCAGCAGCCAAGGGCTCAGGGCCCCCGTGTACTATGGCTACACCTTC.

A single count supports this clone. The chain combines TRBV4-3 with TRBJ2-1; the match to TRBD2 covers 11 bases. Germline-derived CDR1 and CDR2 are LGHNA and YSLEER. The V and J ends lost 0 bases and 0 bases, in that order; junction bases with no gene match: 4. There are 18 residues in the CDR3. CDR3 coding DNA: TGCGCCAGCAGCCAAGAGACTAGCGGGGTTTACTCCTACAATGAGCAGTTCTTC. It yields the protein CASSQETSGVYSYNEQFF.